This T cell receptor (beta chain) was captured in a study of CD8+CD57+ T cells in acquired aplastic anemia. Study overall: Sorted CD4+ plus CD8+ cells gave DNA averaging roughly 3 ug.

V was shortened by 6 bases and J by 1 base, with 15 bases between the two germline ends. This CDR3 contains 15 residues. Germline V gene lookup returns CDR1 SNHLY and CDR2 FYNNEI. Sequencing was done on patients that had shown CD8+CD57+ cell expansion by flow cytometry. Untreated patients provided the blood samples, with no therapy given before sampling. This clonotype was counted many times. According to the study, genomic DNA was the template for TCR beta VDJ and CDR3 profiling. MiXCR was run by TCRdb on the reads, yielding one entry per CDR3 protein. The repertoire holds around 430,000 distinct CDR3 sequences, with over 25% as singletons.

Sequenced input: sorted CD4+, CD8+, or CD8+CD57+ T cells (not recorded which) from PBMCs. The sequence came from a human donor with aplastic anemia. The chain has TRBV2 and TRBJ1-1; D gene ambiguous. The CDR3 DNA follows: TGTGCCAGCAGGGCACCTCAGGCCAGGAACACTGAAGCTTTCTTT. Amino acid sequence: CASRAPQARNTEAFF. The full variable domain, its missing parts supplied by reference TRBV2 and TRBJ1-1, is EPEVTQTPSHQVTQMGQEVILRCVPISNHLYFYWYRQILGQKVEFLVSFYNNEISEKSEIFDDQFSVERPDGSNFTLKIRSTKLEDSAMYFCASRAPQARNTEAFFGQGTRLTVV.